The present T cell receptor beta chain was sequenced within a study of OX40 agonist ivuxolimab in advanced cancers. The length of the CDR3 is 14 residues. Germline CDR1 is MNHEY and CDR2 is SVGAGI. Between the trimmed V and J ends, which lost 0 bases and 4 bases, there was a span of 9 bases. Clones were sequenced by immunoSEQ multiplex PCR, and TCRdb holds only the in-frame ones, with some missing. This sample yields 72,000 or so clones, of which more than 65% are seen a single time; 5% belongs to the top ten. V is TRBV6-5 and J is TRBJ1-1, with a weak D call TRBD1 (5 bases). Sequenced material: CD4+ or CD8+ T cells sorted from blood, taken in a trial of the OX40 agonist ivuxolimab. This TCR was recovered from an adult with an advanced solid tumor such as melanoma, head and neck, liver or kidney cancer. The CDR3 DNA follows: TGTGCCAGCAGTTACTCGAGGGGTTCCACTGAAGCTTTCTTT. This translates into CASSYSRGSTEAFF.